The 29 T cell receptor beta chains below were found in one sample sequenced in a study of regulatory T cells in long-lasting Graves disease (dated by TCRdb to about 2021). Library prep was done by multiplex PCR. Instrument on record: Illumina HiSeq 4000. CDR3 regions were amplified by Arm-PCR with iRepertoire HTBI primers to construct TCR beta libraries. Using fastp trimming at Q25 and MiXCR clonotype assembly, TCRdb reanalyzed the public sequencing data and kept in-frame beta chains. Rows matching on CDR3 protein sequence are summarized as one entry with the most common DNA and genes. The sample table records roughly 500,000 distinct CDR3 sequences; roughly 12% of these occur just once. The ten largest clones take up roughly 10% of the sample. The time point label, as the study defines it: newly diagnosed GD, antithyroid drugs for less than 3 months. RNA was extracted from PBMCs in TRIzol for both TCR sequencing and RNA sequencing.

This sample was also put to use in a study of T cells in Graves' hyperthyroidism and ophthalmopathy.

Specimen: peripheral blood mononuclear cells (PBMCs), collected at new diagnosis, from a patient treated with antithyroid drugs. These receptors were collected from a man in his thirties or forties with Graves disease. Donor details come from another sample of the same person, matched by shared clones.

This clonotype was picked up many times. This chain links TRBV6-5 with TRBJ2-5, with 7 bases that match TRBD2. From germline, CDR1 is MNHEY and CDR2 SVGAGI. There are 17 residues in the CDR3. The junction had 11 bases not matched to a gene; V was cut back by 2 bases and J by 2 bases. CDR3 DNA sequence: TGTGCCAGCAGTTACGGGGGGGGATGGACGGGGCAAGAGACCCAGTACTTC. Protein sequence: CASSYGGGWTGQETQYF.

This clonotype has a count of ten or more. This chain connects TRBV6-5 to TRBJ1-1; D ambiguous. Germline V gives CDR1 MNHEY, CDR2 SVGAGI. The length of the CDR3 is 13 residues. Trimming cost V 3 bases and J 0 bases, with 5 bases left between them. The CDR3 loop reads CASSYTVNTEAFF. CDR3 in DNA: TGTGCCAGCAGTTATACGGTGAACACTGAAGCTTTCTTT.

The genes are TRBV18 and TRBJ2-1; D could derive from TRBD1 or TRBD2 (5 bases each). CDR1 is KGHSH and CDR2 is LQKENI in the germline V gene. Trimming took off 2 bases at V and 1 base at J, with 12 bases between the two ends. This CDR3 spans 16 amino acids. The DNA of the CDR3 is TGTGCCAGCTCACCAGGGGGTGCCGGTTCCTACAATGAGCAGTTCTTC. This codes for CASSPGGAGSYNEQFF.

This chain uses TRBV7-3 with TRBJ1-6; D remains unclear. The germline gives CDR1 SGHTA, CDR2 FQGTGA. The CDR3 contains 12 residues. V was pared by 5 bases and J by 7 bases, with 6 bases between. The CDR3 region has the DNA TGTGCCAGCAGCGCAGGAAATTCACCCCTCCACTTT. Translated, it gives CASSAGNSPLHF.

Details on this clonotype: Being one base from a much bigger clone, this may be a read error. The rearrangement joins TRBV29-1 to TRBJ2-3; 8 bases agree with TRBD2. Germline-derived CDR1 and CDR2 are SQVTM and ANQGSEA. The CDR3 has 14 amino acids. J was trimmed by 4 bases and V by 8 bases; bases with no gene match: 11. CDR3 coding DNA: TGCAGCATTGCGAGCGGGAGTAGGGCAGATACGCAGTATTTT. Its translation: CSIASGSRADTQYF.

This clonotype has a count of ten or more. V usage is TRBV12-3 or TRBV12-4 and J usage is TRBJ2-3, with D unresolved. The CDR3 has 15 amino acids. Trimming removed 2 bases at V and 5 bases at J, with 14 bases between. CDR3 bases: TGTGCCAGCAGTTTATTTAGTGTCAGAGGAGATACGCAGTATTTT. Translation: CASSLFSVRGDTQYF.

There are many counts of this clonotype. The chain recombines TRBV20-1 with TRBJ2-3; D is perhaps TRBD2 (6 bases). The germline CDR1 and CDR2 sequences are DFQATT and SNEGSKA (reference sequence). This CDR3 has 13 residues. Deletions cut 3 bases from V and 3 bases from J, with 10 bases between. The CDR3 bases are TGCAGTGCTAGCGGGAGCGTAACAGATACGCAGTATTTT. Translated, it gives CSASGSVTDTQYF.

This clonotype came up a few times. A much larger clone differs by one base, so this may be a read error. The chain carries TRBV28 and TRBJ2-1; D is uncertain. Germline assignment: CDR1 MDHEN and CDR2 SYDVKM. This CDR3 region has 15 residues. V lost 4 bases and J lost 4, with 14 bases in between. CDR3 sequence reads: CASSSTGGKYNEQFF. CDR3 coding DNA: TGTGCCAGCAGTTCCACGGGTGGGAAATACAATGAGCAGTTCTTC.

This sequence joins TRBV20-1 and TRBJ2-1; 7 bases agree with TRBD2. This CDR3 is 14 amino acids long. Unmatched junction bases numbered 5, after V lost 1 base and J lost 5 bases. Germline V lookup: CDR1 DFQATT, CDR2 SNEGSKA (reference sequence). CDR3 sequence reads: CSARGAGADNEQFF. CDR3 DNA: TGCAGTGCTAGAGGGGCGGGAGCTGACAATGAGCAGTTCTTC.

This clonotype came up a few times. The chain uses TRBV5-1 and TRBJ2-7, with D uncertain. CDR1 is SGHRS, CDR2 YFSETQ, per germline. Trimming shortened V by 0 bases and J by 6 bases, and 7 bases separated the two germline ends. The CDR3 is made up of 12 amino acids. The CDR3: CASSLEGREQYF. DNA for the CDR3: TGCGCCAGCAGCTTGGAGGGTCGCGAGCAGTACTTC.

This clonotype was recorded at least ten times. Here the CDR3 reads CSAREGQWGTYEQYF. The CDR3 DNA is TGCAGTGCTAGAGAGGGACAGTGGGGCACCTACGAGCAGTACTTC. The chain recombines TRBV20-1 with TRBJ2-7; TRBD1 aligns across 7 bases. With 0 bases clipped from V and 2 bases from J, the junction kept 7 bases outside the gene matches. Germline V CDR1 and CDR2: DFQATT, SNEGSKA (reference sequence). The CDR3 is made up of 15 amino acids.

CDR3 nucleotide sequence: TGTGCCAGCAGCTTTTCCAATCTCCGGGGCCTCAGCAATCAGCCCCAGCATTTT. Amino acids: CASSFSNLRGLSNQPQHF. V gene TRBV28 combines with J gene TRBJ1-5; tentative D call: TRBD1 (5 bases). The CDR3 has 18 residues. Trimming left V 6 bases short and J 1 base short, with 22 bases between. Germline loops: CDR1 MDHEN, CDR2 SYDVKM. The full variable domain, with the rest looked up from reference TRBV28 and TRBJ1-5, is DVKVTQSSRYLVKRTGEKVFLECVQDMDHENMFWYRQDPGLGLRLIYFSYDVKMKEKGDIPEGYSVSREKKERFSLILESASTNQTSMYLCASSFSNLRGLSNQPQHFGDGTRLSIL.

This clonotype was counted many times. This chain uses TRBV7-9 with TRBJ2-7, with D tentatively TRBD2 (6 bases). The length of the CDR3 is 15 residues. Germline values: CDR1 SEHNR, CDR2 FQNEAQ (reference sequence). Trimming took 5 bases from V and 0 from J, leaving 14 bases between them. The CDR3 DNA sequence: TGTGCCAGCAGCGCCCGCGCGGGGAGCTCCTACGAGCAGTACTTC. Translated: CASSARAGSSYEQYF.

This clonotype was found a few times. The rearrangement links TRBV20-1 to TRBJ2-6, with D possibly matching TRBD1 (5 bases). The V gene's germline CDR1 is DFQATT and CDR2 SNEGSKA (reference sequence). The CDR3 covers 15 residues. V was trimmed by 5 bases and J by 1 base, leaving 12 bases between them. Written as DNA, the CDR3 is TGCAGTGCTCACGAAGGGGTTTCTGGGGCCAACGTCCTGACTTTC. It yields the protein CSAHEGVSGANVLTF.

Only a few counts were recorded for this clonotype. V is TRBV5-1 and J is TRBJ2-1; the match to TRBD1 covers 8 bases. Germline trimming cut 0 bases from V and 8 bases from J; bases unmatched to any gene: 7. In germline, CDR1 is SGHRS, CDR2 YFSETQ. The CDR3 contains 15 residues. This chain's CDR3 is CASSLGYQGADEQFF. As DNA, the CDR3 is TGCGCCAGCAGCTTGGGGTACCAGGGGGCTGATGAGCAGTTCTTC.

This clonotype occurred many times. The chain employs TRBV2 and TRBJ1-6, with no clear D. V gave up 6 bases and J gave up 8 bases, with 8 bases separating them. CDR3 size: 12 residues. Germline V CDR1 and CDR2: SNHLY, FYNNEI. The CDR3 loop is CASRDEDSPLHF. The CDR3 DNA reads as TGTGCCAGCAGAGACGAGGATTCACCCCTCCACTTT.

Here the CDR3 DNA reads TGTGCCAGCTCAGCCGAAGGGCGAAATACGCAGTATTTT. This codes for CASSAEGRNTQYF. V gene TRBV18 combines with J gene TRBJ2-3; D gene uncertain. Germline loops: CDR1 KGHSH, CDR2 LQKENI. The CDR3 has 13 amino acids. V dropped 5 bases and J dropped 7 bases, with 13 bases sitting between them.

This clonotype was counted a few times. An end of the junction differs from the germline gene, which may be a read error. The chain has TRBV12-3 or TRBV12-4 and TRBJ2-5; 16 bases line up with TRBD2. This CDR3 is built from 16 residues. CDR3 residues: CASSPKAGLAGGTKYF. The CDR3 region has the DNA TGTGCCAGCAGCCCAAAAGCGGGACTAGCGGGAGGGACCAAGTACTTC.

This clonotype was seen many times. This chain connects TRBV28 to TRBJ2-2; the D gene is possibly TRBD1 (6 bases). CDR1 and CDR2 (germline): MDHEN, SYDVKM. CDR3 length: 16 residues. Trimming stripped 5 bases from V and 1 base from J, with 14 bases between. The CDR3 bases are TGTGCCAGCAGTCCTTACGGGACAAGGAACACCGGGGAGCTGTTTTTT. Amino acids: CASSPYGTRNTGELFF.

This clonotype was seen ten or more times. The chain carries TRBV12-5 and TRBJ2-5; no firm D call. Germline-derived CDR1 and CDR2 are LGHNT and FRNRAP. This CDR3 contains 15 residues. Trimming pared 0 bases from V and 2 bases from J, leaving 10 bases between. This chain's CDR3 is CASGLVLSRQETQYF. As DNA, the CDR3 is TGTGCTAGTGGTTTGGTACTGAGCAGGCAAGAGACCCAGTACTTC.

The chain carries TRBV15 and TRBJ2-7, with D possibly matching TRBD2 (6 bases). CDR1 and CDR2 (germline): LNHNV, YYDKDF (reference sequence). The V end was cut by 0 bases, the J end by 9 bases, with 9 bases between. The CDR3 covers 12 residues. CDR3 residues: CATSRDEGGQYF. As DNA, the CDR3 is TGTGCCACCAGCAGAGATGAGGGAGGGCAGTACTTC.

The genes are TRBV19 and TRBJ2-6; the D is unclear. The CDR3 length is 16 residues. Per the germline V gene, CDR1 is LNHDA and CDR2 is SQIVND (reference sequence). V lost 4 bases, J lost 0 bases, and 10 bases lay in between. For the CDR3, the DNA is TGTGCCAGTAGTACCGGACCGAGCTCTGGGGCCAACGTCCTGACTTTC. Protein: CASSTGPSSGANVLTF.

The CDR3: CATSDMREGTDTQYF. In nucleotides, the CDR3 is TGTGCCACCAGTGATATGCGGGAGGGCACAGATACGCAGTATTTT. This sequence joins TRBV24-1 and TRBJ2-3; 8 bases map to TRBD2. With V trimmed by 3 bases and J by 1 base, 2 bases remained unmatched. Germline V gives CDR1 KGHDR, CDR2 SFDVKD. The CDR3 covers 15 residues.

This clonotype has ten or more counts. The chain recombines TRBV7-9 with TRBJ1-4; the D gene is possibly TRBD1 (5 bases). This CDR3 has 15 amino acids. Trimming cost V 4 bases and J 4 bases, with 13 bases left between them. The V gene's germline CDR1 is SEHNR and CDR2 FQNEAQ (reference sequence). The CDR3 DNA sequence: TGTGCCAGCAGCTGGAGCGGCAGGGATAATGAAAAACTGTTTTTT. Translation gives CASSWSGRDNEKLFF.

This clonotype was observed at least ten times. The rearrangement links TRBV7-9 to TRBJ2-1; tentative D call: TRBD2 (6 bases). Looked up from germline, CDR1 is SEHNR and CDR2 is FQNEAQ (reference sequence). The CDR3 has 16 residues. Trimming removed 2 bases from V and 0 bases from J, with 11 bases in between. The CDR3 region has the DNA TGTGCCAGCAGCTTAATGGCCGGGGGCTCCTACAATGAGCAGTTCTTC. It specifies CASSLMAGGSYNEQFF.

This chain joins TRBV6-5 and TRBJ1-1; maybe TRBD1 (5 bases). Trimming took 0 bases from V and 0 from J, leaving 26 bases between them. The V gene's germline CDR1 is MNHEY and CDR2 SVGAGI. The CDR3 loop spans 21 amino acids. CDR3 residues: CASSYSKLSGLTSVMNTEAFF. CDR3 coding DNA: TGTGCCAGCAGTTACTCGAAACTTTCAGGGTTAACATCCGTCATGAACACTGAAGCTTTCTTT.

A remark on this clonotype: This sequence may be a read error, since a much larger clone differs from it by one base. The J gene is TRBJ2-1, the V gene TRBV7-2; 8 bases are a match to TRBD2. Looked up from germline, CDR1 is SGHTA and CDR2 is FQGNSA. V lost 4 bases, J lost 10 bases, and 9 bases stayed unmatched. CDR3 length: 14 amino acids. CDR3 loop: CASSSSSGAYEQFF. The CDR3 DNA reads as TGTGCCAGCAGCTCCAGTAGCGGGGCCTACGAGCAGTTCTTC. Supplemented by reference TRBV7-2 and TRBJ2-1, the full variable domain reads GAGVSQSPSNKVTEKGKDVELRCDPISGHTALYWYRQSLGQGLEFLIYFQGNSAPDKSGLPSDRFSAERTGGSVSTLTIQRTQQEDSAVYLCASSSSSGAYEQFFGPGTRLTVL.

This clonotype has ten or more counts. The J gene is TRBJ2-7, the V gene TRBV2; D is possibly TRBD2 (5 bases). Germline V gene data show CDR1 as SNHLY and CDR2 as FYNNEI. Deletions cut 6 bases from V and 2 bases from J, with 20 bases between. CDR3 length: 16 amino acids. The CDR3 coding sequence is TGTGCCAGCAGCGCATCCACTAGAGGGTCACCCTACGAGCAGTACTTC. This sequence encodes CASSASTRGSPYEQYF.

Of note for this clonotype: This could be a read error, since a much larger clone is one nucleotide away. The chain combines TRBV7-9 with TRBJ1-5; the D is unclear. V dropped 0 bases and J dropped 7 bases, with 7 bases sitting between them. From germline, CDR1 is SEHNR and CDR2 FQNEAQ (reference sequence). CDR3 length: 13 residues. The CDR3 DNA follows: TGTGCCAGCAGCTTAGCGCGGGAGCAGCCCCAGCATTTT. Translated, it gives CASSLAREQPQHF.